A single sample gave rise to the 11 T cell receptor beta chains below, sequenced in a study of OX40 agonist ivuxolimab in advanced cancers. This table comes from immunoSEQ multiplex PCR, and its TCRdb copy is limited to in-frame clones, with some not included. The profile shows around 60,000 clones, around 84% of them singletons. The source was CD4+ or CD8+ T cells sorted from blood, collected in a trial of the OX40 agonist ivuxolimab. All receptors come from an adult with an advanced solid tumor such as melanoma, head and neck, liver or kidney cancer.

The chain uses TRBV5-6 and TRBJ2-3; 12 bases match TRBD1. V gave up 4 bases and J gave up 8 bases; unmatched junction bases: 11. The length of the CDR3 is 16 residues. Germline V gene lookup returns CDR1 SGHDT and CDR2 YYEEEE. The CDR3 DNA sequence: TGTGCCAGCAGCCGGCGGGGGACAGGGGGCGCCGGTACGCAGTATTTT. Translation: CASSRRGTGGAGTQYF.

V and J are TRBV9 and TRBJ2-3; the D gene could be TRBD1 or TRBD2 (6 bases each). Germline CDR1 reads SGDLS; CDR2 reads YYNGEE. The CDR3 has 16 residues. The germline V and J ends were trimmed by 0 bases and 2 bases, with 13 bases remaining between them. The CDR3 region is CASSVEGGAYTDTQYF. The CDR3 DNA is TGTGCCAGCAGCGTAGAGGGGGGCGCTTACACAGATACGCAGTATTTT. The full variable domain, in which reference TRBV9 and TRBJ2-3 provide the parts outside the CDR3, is DSGVTQTPKHLITATGQRVTLRCSPRSGDLSVYWYQQSLDQGLQFLIQYYNGEERAKGNILERFSAQQFPDLHSELNLSSLELGDSALYFCASSVEGGAYTDTQYFGPGTRLTVL.

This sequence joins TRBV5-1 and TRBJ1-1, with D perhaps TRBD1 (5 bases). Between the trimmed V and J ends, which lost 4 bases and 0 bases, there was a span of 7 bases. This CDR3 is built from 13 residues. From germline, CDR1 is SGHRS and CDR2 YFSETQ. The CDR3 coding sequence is TGCGCCAGCAGCCTGACAGTGAACACTGAAGCTTTCTTT. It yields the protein CASSLTVNTEAFF.

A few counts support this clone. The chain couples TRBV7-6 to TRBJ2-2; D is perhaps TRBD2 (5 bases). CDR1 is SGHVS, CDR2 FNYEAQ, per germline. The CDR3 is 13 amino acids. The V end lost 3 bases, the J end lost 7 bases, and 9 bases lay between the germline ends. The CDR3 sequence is CASSLKEDGELFF. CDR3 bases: TGTGCCAGCAGCTTGAAGGAGGACGGGGAGCTGTTTTTT.

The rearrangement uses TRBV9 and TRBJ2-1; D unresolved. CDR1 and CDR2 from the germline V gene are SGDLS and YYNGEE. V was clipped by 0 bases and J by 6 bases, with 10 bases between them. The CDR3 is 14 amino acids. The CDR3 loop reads CASSVGGSPNEQFF. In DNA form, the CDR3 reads TGTGCCAGCAGCGTAGGTGGTAGTCCCAATGAGCAGTTCTTC.

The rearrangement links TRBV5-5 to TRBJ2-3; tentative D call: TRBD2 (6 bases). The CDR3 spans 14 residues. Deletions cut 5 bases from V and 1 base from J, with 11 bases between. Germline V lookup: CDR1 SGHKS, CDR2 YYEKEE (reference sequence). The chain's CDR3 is CASSRGIGTDTQYF. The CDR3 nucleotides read TGTGCCAGCAGTCGCGGGATCGGCACAGATACGCAGTATTTT.

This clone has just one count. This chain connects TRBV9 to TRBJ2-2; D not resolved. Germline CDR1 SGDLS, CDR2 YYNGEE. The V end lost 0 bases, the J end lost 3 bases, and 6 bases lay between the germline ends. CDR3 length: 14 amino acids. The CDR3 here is CASSVVQDTGELFF. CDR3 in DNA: TGTGCCAGCAGCGTAGTCCAGGACACCGGGGAGCTGTTTTTT. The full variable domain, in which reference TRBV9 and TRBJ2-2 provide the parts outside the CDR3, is DSGVTQTPKHLITATGQRVTLRCSPRSGDLSVYWYQQSLDQGLQFLIQYYNGEERAKGNILERFSAQQFPDLHSELNLSSLELGDSALYFCASSVVQDTGELFFGEGSRLTVL.

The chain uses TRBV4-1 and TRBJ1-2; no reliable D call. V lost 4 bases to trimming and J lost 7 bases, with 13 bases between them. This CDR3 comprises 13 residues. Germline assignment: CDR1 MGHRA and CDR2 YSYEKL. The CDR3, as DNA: TGCGCCAGCAGCCGAGGAGGGATGGGTGGCTACACCTTC. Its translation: CASSRGGMGGYTF.

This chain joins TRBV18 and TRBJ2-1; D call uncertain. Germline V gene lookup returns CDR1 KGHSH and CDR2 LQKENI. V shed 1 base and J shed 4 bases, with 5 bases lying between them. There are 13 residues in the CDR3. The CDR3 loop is CASSPRPYNEQFF. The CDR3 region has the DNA TGTGCCAGCTCACCACGACCATACAATGAGCAGTTCTTC.

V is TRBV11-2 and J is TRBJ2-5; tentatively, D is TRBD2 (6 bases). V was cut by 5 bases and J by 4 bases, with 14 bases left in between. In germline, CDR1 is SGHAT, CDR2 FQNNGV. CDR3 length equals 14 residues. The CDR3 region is CASSRAPAGETQYF. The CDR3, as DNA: TGTGCCAGCAGCCGCGCCCCAGCGGGAGAGACCCAGTACTTC.

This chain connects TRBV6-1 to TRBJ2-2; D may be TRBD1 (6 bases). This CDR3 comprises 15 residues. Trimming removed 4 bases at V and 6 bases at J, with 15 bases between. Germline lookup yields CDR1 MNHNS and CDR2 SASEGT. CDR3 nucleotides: TGTGCCAGCAGTGCCCCTCAGGGGTACGCCGGGGAGCTGTTTTTT. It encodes CASSAPQGYAGELFF.